These T cell receptor beta chains were read from a single sample in a study of cytomegalovirus exposure and HLA in healthy donors. The data were produced by immunoSEQ multiplex PCR, yet TCRdb's version contains in-frame clones alone and is incomplete. The data contain around 170,000 clones, around 84% of them singletons. Sequenced input: PBMCs. These receptors all come from a woman between 50 and 59 years old in good health and CMV-seropositive. CDR3s include the opening cysteine and the closing phenylalanine or tryptophan.

j_gene,v_gene,CDR3aa
TRBJ1-6,TRBV6-5,CASSSTRDRLRSPLHF
TRBJ2-1,TRBV4-2,CASSLGGSHNEQFF
TRBJ1-5,TRBV6-1,CASRDPGTGYQPQHF
TRBJ2-1,TRBV5-1,CASSLSSGGANEQFF
TRBJ1-6,TRBV5-4,CASSFDRGDSPLHF
TRBJ2-5,TRBV5-4,CASSPTSGGALETQYF
TRBJ1-1,TRBV4-1,CASTLFLGTEAFF
TRBJ2-7,TRBV5-6,CASRKTSGGAYEQYF
TRBJ2-3,TRBV7-2,CASSLVGLAGADTQYF
TRBJ1-5,TRBV11-2,CASSWGYGPQHF
TRBJ1-2,TRBV28,CASNQGDYGYTF
TRBJ1-3,TRBV11-2,CASSLGQGNTIYF
TRBJ2-5,TRBV5-1,CASSVVGGGETQYF
TRBJ1-1,TRBV6-5,CASSRGLRDTEAFF
TRBJ2-2,TRBV5-4,CASSRGIAGELFF
TRBJ2-7,TRBV6-5,CASSSLTGGSYEQYF
TRBJ1-5,TRBV10-3,CAISDSGEGAHQPQHF
TRBJ1-2,TRBV12-5,CASGQDYGYTF
TRBJ2-5,TRBV25-1,CASRGIAGEETQYF
TRBJ2-2,TRBV9,CASTRLAVNTGELFF
TRBJ1-2,TRBV21-1,CASNLTEGAGNGYTF